One and the same sample provided the 22 T cell receptor beta chains below, sequenced in a study of molecular identifiers for immune sequencing clone quantification. TCRdb used MiXCR to reprocess the PCR reads, holding one entry per CDR3 protein. The sample carries around 470,000 distinct CDR3 sequences, about a fifth recorded once. The sample comprised naive CD8+ T cells from blood, with Jurkat cell RNA spiked in. Described subset: FACS-sorted CD8+CD4-CCR7+CD45RA+ naive T cells. The receptors shown here come from a human donor in good health. Some libraries in this study had Jurkat cell RNA spiked in.

This clonotype was observed a handful of times. The chain carries TRBV20-1 and TRBJ2-7, with D tentatively TRBD1 (5 bases). CDR3 size: 14 residues. CDR1 is DFQATT, CDR2 SNEGSKA, per germline (reference sequence). V shed 0 bases and J shed 3 bases, with 12 bases lying between them. Here the CDR3 reads CSARDVQGHYEQYF. In nucleotides, the CDR3 is TGCAGTGCTAGAGATGTTCAGGGCCACTACGAGCAGTACTTC.

This clonotype has a handful of counts. The J gene is TRBJ2-7, the V gene TRBV6-2 or TRBV6-3; D gene uncertain. Trimming cost V 6 bases and J 0 bases, with 18 bases left between them. This CDR3 contains 16 residues. Per the germline V gene, CDR1 is MNHEY and CDR2 is SVGEGT. CDR3 coding DNA: TGTGCCAGCAGCCCCCCTTCGACGCCAAGCTCCTACGAGCAGTACTTC. It specifies CASSPPSTPSSYEQYF.

About this clonotype: A much larger clone lies one base from this, so it may be a read error. CDR3 sequence reads: CASSLGDWDPYGYAF. The CDR3 bases are TGTGCCAGCAGCTTAGGTGACTGGGACCCCTATGGCTACGCCTTC. The chain uses TRBV13 and TRBJ1-2; D is possibly TRBD1 (5 bases). The germline V gene encodes CDR1 PRHDT and CDR2 FYEKMQ (reference sequence). The CDR3 spans 15 residues. Full variable domain (missing parts from reference TRBV13 and TRBJ1-2): AAGVIQSPRHLIKEKRETATLKCYPIPRHDTVYWYQQGPGQDPQFLISFYEKMQSDKGSIPDRFSAQQFSDYHSELNMSSLELGDSALYFCASSLGDWDPYGYAFGSGTRLTVV.

Turning to this clonotype: At one boundary the junction diverges from the germline segment, which might be a read error. This chain links TRBV4-3 with TRBJ1-1, with D tentatively TRBD1 (5 bases). The CDR3 length is 15 residues. Germline-derived CDR1 and CDR2 are LGHNA and YSLEER. The CDR3, as DNA: TGCGCCAGCAGCCAAGATAGGGGTTTGAACACTGAAGCTCTCTTT. Its protein product is CASSQDRGLNTEALF.

This clonotype was seen a handful of times. The CDR3 bases are TGTGCCAGCAGCGAGAAACAAGCAACTAATGAAAAACTGTTTTTT. Protein: CASSEKQATNEKLFF. The V call is TRBV7-9, the J call TRBJ1-4; D not resolved. This CDR3 has 15 amino acids. V gave up 5 bases and J gave up 0 bases, with 10 bases separating them. CDR1 SEHNR and CDR2 FQNEAQ come from the germline V gene (reference sequence). Filled out from reference TRBV7-9 and TRBJ1-4, the complete variable domain reads DTGVSQNPRHKITKRGQNVTFRCDPISEHNRLYWYRQTLGQGPEFLTYFQNEAQLEKSRLLSDRFSAERPKGSFSTLEIQRTEQGDSAMYLCASSEKQATNEKLFFGSGTQLSVL.

This clonotype was counted a few times. This chain connects TRBV4-2 to TRBJ2-1, with TRBD2 matching over 9 bases. CDR3 length equals 17 residues. Germline values: CDR1 LGHNA, CDR2 YNFKEQ. Trimming cost V 0 bases and J 7 bases; bases outside gene matches: 10. The CDR3 DNA sequence: TGTGCCAGCAGCCAAGAATTTTTGCGCGGGAGGGCGAATGAGCAGTTCTTC. Translation: CASSQEFLRGRANEQFF.

As concerns this clonotype: One base away lies a much larger clone, so this may be a sequencing read error. The V call is TRBV12-3 or TRBV12-4, the J call TRBJ1-5; D ambiguous. This CDR3 contains 16 residues. Trimming left V 4 bases short and J 2 bases short, with 15 bases between. CDR3 bases: TGTGCCAGCAGTTCCCCGGAAGGGATCGGCAATCAGCCCCAGCATTTT. Protein sequence: CASSSPEGIGNQPQHF.

This clonotype occurred many times. This chain's CDR3 is CASSLLPGRETQYF. The CDR3 DNA sequence: TGTGCCAGCAGCTTACTCCCAGGGAGGGAGACCCAGTACTTC. This chain joins TRBV7-9 and TRBJ2-5, with D tentatively TRBD2 (6 bases). V lost 2 bases, J lost 5 bases, and 12 bases lay in between. CDR3 length equals 14 residues. Germline V lookup: CDR1 SEHNR, CDR2 FQNEAQ (reference sequence).

Comment on this clonotype: This may be a read error: a much more frequent sequence differs by one nucleotide. V usage is TRBV5-4 and J usage is TRBJ2-7; D remains unclear. Looked up from germline, CDR1 is SGHNT and CDR2 is YYREEE (reference sequence). Trimming took 2 bases from V and 3 from J, leaving 15 bases between them. CDR3 length: 15 amino acids. CDR3 sequence reads: CASSFDGLPCYEQYF. The CDR3 DNA sequence: TGTGCCAGCAGCTTCGACGGCCTCCCTTGCTACGAGCAGTACTTC.

About this clonotype: This may arise from a read error, as a much more abundant clone is one base away. DNA of the CDR3: TGTGCCAGCTTAGCCGGGGATTTGGAGGGGGCCAACGTCCTGACTTTC. Amino acids: CASLAGDLEGANVLTF. This sequence joins TRBV21-1 and TRBJ2-6; TRBD1 was called by the table and not checked on the DNA. TRBV21-1 is shown as a pseudogene. CDR3 length: 16 amino acids.

This clonotype was seen repeatedly, ten times or more. The J gene is TRBJ1-5, the V gene TRBV20-1; D perhaps matches TRBD1 (5 bases). V gave up 3 bases and J gave up 5 bases, with 17 bases separating them. From germline, CDR1 is DFQATT and CDR2 SNEGSKA (reference sequence). CDR3 size: 15 residues. The CDR3 reads CSARDTRDGHQPQHF. The CDR3, as DNA: TGCAGTGCTAGGGACACCCGGGACGGACATCAGCCCCAGCATTTT.

This clonotype was detected only a few times. This chain connects TRBV11-2 to TRBJ2-7; either TRBD1 or TRBD2 may fit D (6 bases each). CDR1 SGHAT and CDR2 FQNNGV come from the germline V gene. The CDR3 is 17 amino acids. Trimming shortened V by 1 base and J by 0 bases, and 16 bases separated the two germline ends. The CDR3 DNA reads as TGTGCCAGCAGCTTAGTCATGACGGGGGCCTTCTCCTACGAGCAGTACTTC. Translated, it gives CASSLVMTGAFSYEQYF.

This clonotype was detected once. The junction departs from germline at one end; a sequencing error may be responsible. The chain is built from TRBV3-1 and TRBJ1-5; unclear D gene. In germline, CDR1 is LGHDT, CDR2 YNNKEL (reference sequence). The CDR3 length is 14 residues. The CDR3 coding sequence is TGTGCCAGCGGCCAAGCTCAAGGGCTTCAGCCCCAGCATTTT. This gives the protein CASGQAQGLQPQHF.

This clonotype has ten or more counts. V is TRBV4-1 and J is TRBJ1-1, with 7 bases fitting TRBD1. Germline CDR1 and CDR2: MGHRA and YSYEKL. Unmatched junction bases numbered 10, after V lost 3 bases and J lost 0 bases. CDR3 length: 17 residues. CDR3 DNA: TGCGCCAGCAGCCAGGCGGGGGACAGTGATATGAACACTGAAGCTTTCTTT. Protein product: CASSQAGDSDMNTEAFF.

This clonotype has just a few counts. V gene TRBV6-5 combines with J gene TRBJ2-2; 9 nucleotides align to TRBD2. Germline CDR1 reads MNHEY; CDR2 reads SVGAGI. This CDR3 is built from 15 residues. The ends lost 4 bases at V and 5 bases at J; junction bases unmatched: 5. In nucleotides, the CDR3 is TGTGCCAGCAGTTTAGCGGGAGAGGGTACCGGGGAGCTGTTTTTT. Translation gives CASSLAGEGTGELFF.

Many counts were recorded for this clonotype. V and J are TRBV12-3 or TRBV12-4 and TRBJ2-1; 8 bases agree with TRBD2. This CDR3 comprises 16 residues. Trimming cost V 2 bases and J 8 bases; bases outside gene matches: 11. The DNA of the CDR3 is TGTGCCAGCAGTTTACTGCTATACCCAGCGGGGGATGAGCAGTTCTTC. Translated, it gives CASSLLLYPAGDEQFF.

This clonotype has at least ten counts. V gene TRBV6-4 combines with J gene TRBJ1-5, with TRBD1 matching 10 bases. Germline trimming cut 6 bases from V and 3 bases from J; bases unmatched to any gene: 11. CDR3 length: 17 amino acids. Germline V lookup: CDR1 MRHNA, CDR2 SNTAGT. CDR3 nucleotide sequence: TGTGCCAGCAGGCGGGGACAGGGGCCCTCGTACAATCAGCCCCAGCATTTT. It translates to CASRRGQGPSYNQPQHF.

In this sample, this clonotype turned up a few times. The V call is TRBV7-9, the J call TRBJ1-3; the D is unclear. The CDR3 covers 16 residues. Germline CDR1 SEHNR, CDR2 FQNEAQ (reference sequence). Trimming pared 4 bases from V and 2 bases from J, leaving 15 bases between. DNA of the CDR3: TGTGCCAGCAGCTCCGGGCCCCTGGAGACTGGAAACACCATATATTTT. Amino acid sequence: CASSSGPLETGNTIYF.

This clonotype was counted ten times or more. This chain links TRBV25-1 with TRBJ1-1; no reliable D call. Between the trimmed V and J ends, which lost 0 bases and 1 base, there was a span of 9 bases. Germline V gene sequence: CDR1 MGHDK, CDR2 SYGVNS. The CDR3 sequence is 15 residues long. The CDR3 sequence: CASSEYLGPNTEAFF. The DNA of the CDR3 is TGTGCCAGCAGTGAATATTTAGGGCCGAACACTGAAGCTTTCTTT. The whole variable domain, remainder taken from reference TRBV25-1 and TRBJ1-1, is EADIYQTPRYLVIGTGKKITLECSQTMGHDKMYWYQQDPGMELHLIHYSYGVNSTEKGDLSSESTVSRIRTEHFPLTLESARPSHTSQYLCASSEYLGPNTEAFFGQGTRLTVV.

The chain is built from TRBV4-3 and TRBJ2-1; 10 bases are shared with TRBD2. The CDR3 is made up of 16 amino acids. Looked up from germline, CDR1 is LGHNA and CDR2 is YSLEER. V was clipped by 4 bases and J by 7 bases; unmatched bases: 10. The CDR3 region has the DNA TGCGCCAGCAGCCGCAACCTAGCGGGAGTATGGAATGAGCAGTTCTTC. Translation: CASSRNLAGVWNEQFF.

The chain combines TRBV28 with TRBJ2-1; 14 bases line up with TRBD2. V was clipped by 6 bases and J by 9 bases; unmatched bases: 4. In germline, CDR1 is MDHEN, CDR2 SYDVKM. The CDR3 has 14 residues. CDR3 in amino acids: CASRTSGRASEQFF. CDR3 in DNA: TGTGCCAGCAGGACTAGCGGGAGGGCCTCTGAGCAGTTCTTC.

This clonotype has ten or more counts. CDR3 bases: TGCGCCAGCAGCCACCCGAGGACAGGGGACGAGCAGTACTTC. As protein: CASSHPRTGDEQYF. The J gene is TRBJ2-7, the V gene TRBV4-1; 9 bases align to TRBD1. There are 14 residues in the CDR3. Germline-derived CDR1 and CDR2 are MGHRA and YSYEKL. V gave up 3 bases and J gave up 5 bases; unmatched junction bases: 5.